The next 2 T cell receptor beta chains were all read from a single sample in a study of tumor and adjacent non-tumor tissue in lung cancer. RNA was extracted from bulk tissue without any cell sorting. A modified ARM-PCR protocol with three rounds of nested PCR amplified TCRbeta. In TCRdb, the multiplex PCR reads were re-called with MiXCR into one record per CDR3 protein. The sample shows over 60,000 distinct CDR3 sequences, 73% of them seen only once. Sequenced sample: lung tumor tissue. Receptors were obtained from a man aged 60-69 years with non-small cell lung cancer.

This clonotype was recorded once. This sequence joins TRBV29-1 and TRBJ1-6; the D is unclear. Germline V lookup: CDR1 SQVTM, CDR2 ANQGSEA. Between the trimmed V and J ends, which lost 4 bases and 6 bases, there was a span of 13 bases. The CDR3 length is 14 residues. In nucleotides, the CDR3 is TGCAGCGTTGCATTCGGCAGGTGTAATTCACCCCTCCACTTT. It translates to CSVAFGRCNSPLHF.

In regard to this clonotype: This likely comes from a read error, as the CDR3 has no conserved phenylalanine or tryptophan at its end. It is unclear where the CDR3 begins or ends on the DNA, so no DNA is shown, and the CDR3 is as TCRdb lists it. V and J are TRBV6-5 and TRBJ1-2; the DNA was not compared with TRBD1, the D call given in the table. In germline, CDR1 is MNHEY, CDR2 SVGAGI. The CDR3 region is 14 residues in length, termini included. The chain's CDR3 is CASSRQGGSYGCIL.